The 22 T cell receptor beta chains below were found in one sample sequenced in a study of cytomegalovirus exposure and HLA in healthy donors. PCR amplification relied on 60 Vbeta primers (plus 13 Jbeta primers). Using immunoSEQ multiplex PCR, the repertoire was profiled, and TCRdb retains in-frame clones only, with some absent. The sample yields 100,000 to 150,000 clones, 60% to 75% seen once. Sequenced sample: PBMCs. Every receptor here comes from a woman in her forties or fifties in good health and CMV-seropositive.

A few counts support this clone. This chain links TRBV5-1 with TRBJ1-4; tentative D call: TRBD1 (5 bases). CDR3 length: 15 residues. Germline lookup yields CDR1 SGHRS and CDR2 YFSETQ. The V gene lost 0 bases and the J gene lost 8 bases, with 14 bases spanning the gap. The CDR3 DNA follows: TGCGCCAGCAGCTTGGGTGGGGGGAACGAGGAAAAACTGTTTTTT. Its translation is CASSLGGGNEEKLFF.

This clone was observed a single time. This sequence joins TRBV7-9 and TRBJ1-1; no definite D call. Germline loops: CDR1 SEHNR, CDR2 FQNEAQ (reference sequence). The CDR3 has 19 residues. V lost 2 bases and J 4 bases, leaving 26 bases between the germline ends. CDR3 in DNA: TGTGCCAGCAGCTTACCCCTATTCGACGGATTGGTAGCGGTCACTGAAGCTTTCTTT. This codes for CASSLPLFDGLVAVTEAFF.

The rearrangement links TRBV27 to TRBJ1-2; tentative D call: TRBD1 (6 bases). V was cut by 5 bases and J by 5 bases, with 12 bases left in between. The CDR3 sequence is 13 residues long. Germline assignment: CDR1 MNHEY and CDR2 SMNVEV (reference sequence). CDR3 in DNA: TGTGCCAGCAGTCCACAGGGACCTTATGGCTACACCTTC. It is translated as CASSPQGPYGYTF.

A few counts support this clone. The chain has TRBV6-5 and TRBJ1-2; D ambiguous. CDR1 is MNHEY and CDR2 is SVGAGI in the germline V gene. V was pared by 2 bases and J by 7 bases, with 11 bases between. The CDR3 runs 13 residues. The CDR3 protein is CASSYVGEGGYTF. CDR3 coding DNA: TGTGCCAGCAGTTACGTTGGGGAGGGTGGCTACACCTTC.

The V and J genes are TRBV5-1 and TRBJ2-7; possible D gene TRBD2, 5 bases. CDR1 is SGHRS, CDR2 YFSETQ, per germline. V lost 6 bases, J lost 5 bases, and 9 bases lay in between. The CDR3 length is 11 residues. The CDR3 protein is CASKERNEQYF. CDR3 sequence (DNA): TGCGCCAGCAAGGAGCGGAACGAGCAGTACTTC.

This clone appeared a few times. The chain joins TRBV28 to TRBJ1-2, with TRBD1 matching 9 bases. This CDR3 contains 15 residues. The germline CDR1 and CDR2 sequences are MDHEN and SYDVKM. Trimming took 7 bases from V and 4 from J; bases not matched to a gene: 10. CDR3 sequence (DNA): TGTGCCAGCACTCTTTCGACAGGGGGAAGCTATGGCTACACCTTC. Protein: CASTLSTGGSYGYTF.

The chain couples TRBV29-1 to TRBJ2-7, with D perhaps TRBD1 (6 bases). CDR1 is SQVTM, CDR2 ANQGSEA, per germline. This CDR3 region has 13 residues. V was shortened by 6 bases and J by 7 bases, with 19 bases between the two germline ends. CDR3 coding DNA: TGCAGCGTGGTCGGGGACAACCTCCGGGAGCAGTACTTC. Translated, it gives CSVVGDNLREQYF.

The CDR3 spells CARSSDRGDETQYF. The CDR3 DNA is TGTGCCAGAAGCTCGGACAGGGGTGACGAGACCCAGTACTTC. The V call is TRBV5-3, the J call TRBJ2-5; 9 bases fit TRBD1. TRBV5-3 qualifies as an ORF whose function is uncertain. Trimming removed 3 bases from V and 5 bases from J; junction bases left unmatched: 5. This CDR3 is built from 14 residues.

The DNA for the CDR3 is TGTGCCAGCAGTTTATCCGGGTTTGATGGCTACACCTTC. Protein: CASSLSGFDGYTF. The chain couples TRBV28 to TRBJ1-2, with unresolved D. The V gene's germline CDR1 is MDHEN and CDR2 SYDVKM. The CDR3 is 13 residues long. The ends were cut back, 1 base at V and 6 bases at J, with 9 bases in the middle.

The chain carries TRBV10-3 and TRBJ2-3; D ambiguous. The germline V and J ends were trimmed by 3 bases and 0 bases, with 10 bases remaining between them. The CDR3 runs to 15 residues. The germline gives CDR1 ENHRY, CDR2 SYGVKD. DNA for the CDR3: TGTGCCATCAGTGACCTTGAGACTAGCACAGATACGCAGTATTTT. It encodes CAISDLETSTDTQYF.

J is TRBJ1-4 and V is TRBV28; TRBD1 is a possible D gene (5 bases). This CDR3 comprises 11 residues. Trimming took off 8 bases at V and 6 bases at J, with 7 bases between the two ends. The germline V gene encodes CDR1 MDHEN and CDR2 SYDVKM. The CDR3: CASGGDEKLFF. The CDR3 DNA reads TGTGCCAGCGGGGGGGATGAAAAACTGTTTTTT. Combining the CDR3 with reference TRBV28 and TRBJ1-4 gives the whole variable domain DVKVTQSSRYLVKRTGEKVFLECVQDMDHENMFWYRQDPGLGLRLIYFSYDVKMKEKGDIPEGYSVSREKKERFSLILESASTNQTSMYLCASGGDEKLFFGSGTQLSVL.

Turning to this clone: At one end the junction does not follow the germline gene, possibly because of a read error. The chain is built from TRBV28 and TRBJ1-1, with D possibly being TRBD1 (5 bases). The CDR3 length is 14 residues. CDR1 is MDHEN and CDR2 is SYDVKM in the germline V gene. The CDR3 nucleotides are TGTGCCAGCAGTCTATGGACAAAGAACACTGAAGCTTTCTTT. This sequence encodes CASSLWTKNTEAFF.

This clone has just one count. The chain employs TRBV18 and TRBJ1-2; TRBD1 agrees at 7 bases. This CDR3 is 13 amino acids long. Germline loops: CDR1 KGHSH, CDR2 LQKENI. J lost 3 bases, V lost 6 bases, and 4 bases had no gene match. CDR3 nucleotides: TGTGCCAGCTCCCTCGACAGGGACTATGGCTACACCTTC. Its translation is CASSLDRDYGYTF.

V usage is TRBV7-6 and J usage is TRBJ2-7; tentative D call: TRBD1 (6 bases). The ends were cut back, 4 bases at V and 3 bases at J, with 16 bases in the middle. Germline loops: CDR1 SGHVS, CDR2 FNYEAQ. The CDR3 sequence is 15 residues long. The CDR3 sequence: CASSYRSNRVYEQYF. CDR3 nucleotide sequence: TGTGCCAGCAGCTACAGAAGTAACAGGGTCTACGAGCAGTACTTC. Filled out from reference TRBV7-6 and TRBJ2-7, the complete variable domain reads GAGVSQSPRYKVTKRGQDVALRCDPISGHVSLYWYRQALGQGPEFLTYFNYEAQQDKSGLPNDRFSAERPEGSISTLTIQRTEQRDSAMYRCASSYRSNRVYEQYFGPGTRLTVT.

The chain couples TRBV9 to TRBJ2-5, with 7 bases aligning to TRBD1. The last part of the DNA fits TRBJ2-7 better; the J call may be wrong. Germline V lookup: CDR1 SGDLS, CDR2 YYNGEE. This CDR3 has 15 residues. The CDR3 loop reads CASSVSGTASYEQYF. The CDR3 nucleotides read TGTGCCAGCAGCGTATCCGGGACAGCTTCCTACGAGCAGTACTTC.

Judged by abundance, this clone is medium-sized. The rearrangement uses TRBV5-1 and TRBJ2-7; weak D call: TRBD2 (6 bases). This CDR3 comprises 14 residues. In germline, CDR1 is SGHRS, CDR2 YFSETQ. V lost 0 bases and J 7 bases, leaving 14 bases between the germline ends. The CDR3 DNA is TGCGCCAGCAGCTTGGATGGGGAGCGGGTGGAGCAGTACTTC. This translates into CASSLDGERVEQYF.

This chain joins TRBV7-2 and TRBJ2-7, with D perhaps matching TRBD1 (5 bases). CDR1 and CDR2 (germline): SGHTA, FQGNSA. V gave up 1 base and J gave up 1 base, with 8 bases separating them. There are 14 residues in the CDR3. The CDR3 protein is CASSLGRGSYEQYF. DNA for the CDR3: TGTGCCAGCAGCTTAGGTAGGGGTTCCTACGAGCAGTACTTC.

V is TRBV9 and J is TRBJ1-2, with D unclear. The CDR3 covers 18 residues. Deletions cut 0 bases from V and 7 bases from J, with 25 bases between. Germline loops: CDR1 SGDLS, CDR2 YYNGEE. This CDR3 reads CASSVGLLGGGDMGGYTF. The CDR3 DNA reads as TGTGCCAGCAGCGTAGGATTATTGGGAGGAGGAGACATGGGTGGCTACACCTTC.

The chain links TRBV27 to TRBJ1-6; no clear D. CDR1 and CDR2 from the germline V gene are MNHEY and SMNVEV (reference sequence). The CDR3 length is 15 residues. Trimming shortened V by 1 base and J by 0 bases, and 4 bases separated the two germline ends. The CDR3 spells CASSLYRSYNSPLHF. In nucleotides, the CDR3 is TGTGCCAGCAGTTTATATCGCTCCTATAATTCACCCCTCCACTTT.

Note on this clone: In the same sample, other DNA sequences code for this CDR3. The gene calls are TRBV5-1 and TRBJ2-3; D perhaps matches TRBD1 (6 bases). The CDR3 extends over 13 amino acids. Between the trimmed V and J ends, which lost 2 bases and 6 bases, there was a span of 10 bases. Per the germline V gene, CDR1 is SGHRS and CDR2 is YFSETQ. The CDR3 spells CASSFPGEDTQYF. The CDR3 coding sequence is TGCGCCAGCAGCTTTCCAGGGGAGGATACGCAGTATTTT.

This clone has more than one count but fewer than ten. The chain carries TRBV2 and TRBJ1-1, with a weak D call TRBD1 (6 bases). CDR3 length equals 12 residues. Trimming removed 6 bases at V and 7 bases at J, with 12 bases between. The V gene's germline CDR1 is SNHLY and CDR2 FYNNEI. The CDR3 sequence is CASRVDRIEAFF. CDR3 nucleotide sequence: TGTGCCAGCAGAGTGGACAGAATTGAAGCTTTCTTT.

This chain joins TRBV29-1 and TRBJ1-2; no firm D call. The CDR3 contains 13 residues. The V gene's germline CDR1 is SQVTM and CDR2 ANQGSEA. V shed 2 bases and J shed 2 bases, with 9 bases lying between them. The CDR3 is CSVEFLANYGYTF. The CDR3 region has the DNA TGCAGCGTTGAATTTCTGGCCAACTATGGCTACACCTTC.